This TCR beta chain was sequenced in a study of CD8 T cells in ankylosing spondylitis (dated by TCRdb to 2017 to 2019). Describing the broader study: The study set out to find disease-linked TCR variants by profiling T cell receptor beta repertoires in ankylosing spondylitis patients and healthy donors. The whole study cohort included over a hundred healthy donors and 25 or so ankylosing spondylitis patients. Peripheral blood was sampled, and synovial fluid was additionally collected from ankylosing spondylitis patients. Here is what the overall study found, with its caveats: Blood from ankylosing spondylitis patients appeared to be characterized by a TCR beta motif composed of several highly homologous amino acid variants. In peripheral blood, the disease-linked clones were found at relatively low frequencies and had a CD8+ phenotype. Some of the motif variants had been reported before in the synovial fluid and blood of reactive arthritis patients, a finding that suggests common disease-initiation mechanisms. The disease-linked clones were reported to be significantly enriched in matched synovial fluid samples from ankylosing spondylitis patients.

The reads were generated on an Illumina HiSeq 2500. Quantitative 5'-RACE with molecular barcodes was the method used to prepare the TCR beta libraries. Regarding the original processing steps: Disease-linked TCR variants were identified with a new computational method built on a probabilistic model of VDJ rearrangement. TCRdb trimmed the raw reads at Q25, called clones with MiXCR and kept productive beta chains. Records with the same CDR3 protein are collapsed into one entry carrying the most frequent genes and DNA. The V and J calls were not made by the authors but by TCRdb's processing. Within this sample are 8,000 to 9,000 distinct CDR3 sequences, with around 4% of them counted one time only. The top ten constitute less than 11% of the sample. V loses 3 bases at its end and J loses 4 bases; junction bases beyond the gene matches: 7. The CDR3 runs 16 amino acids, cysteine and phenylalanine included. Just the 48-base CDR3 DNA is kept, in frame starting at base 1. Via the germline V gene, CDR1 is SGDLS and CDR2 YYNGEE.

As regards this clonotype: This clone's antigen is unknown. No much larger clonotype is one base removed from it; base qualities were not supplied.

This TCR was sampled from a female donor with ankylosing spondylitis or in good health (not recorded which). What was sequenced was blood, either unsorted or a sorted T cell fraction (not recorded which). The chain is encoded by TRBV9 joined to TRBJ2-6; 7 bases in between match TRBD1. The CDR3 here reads CASSAQTGYGANVLTF. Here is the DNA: TGTGCCAGCAGCGCCCAGACAGGGTACGGGGCCAACGTCCTGACTTTC.